The present TCR beta chain was sequenced within a study of identical twins. TCRdb passed the 5' RACE reads through MiXCR, listing each CDR3 protein once. This table holds 500,000 to 650,000 distinct CDR3 sequences, under 8.5% found once. The CDR3 spans 16 residues. Study-wide results and caveats: For out-of-frame beta sequences, excess twin sharing was weaker.

All donors were healthy, and all were Caucasian. Notes on this clonotype: Its antigen is unknown.

This sample also belongs to another study, concerning yellow fever vaccine responses in identical twins.

The sequenced sample was PBMCs. The TCR was taken from a woman aged 18-29 years in good health. The rearrangement uses TRBV21-1 and TRBJ2-1; the D call in the table, TRBD1, was not verified against the DNA. TRBV21-1 is described as a pseudogene. The CDR3 spells CASTPGWVWRDNEQFF. The CDR3, as DNA: TGTGCCAGCACCCCCGGTTGGGTTTGGCGGGACAATGAGCAGTTCTTC.